This T cell receptor beta chain is drawn from a study of blood T cell repertoires in COVID-19. For the study at large: Acute and convalescent COVID-19 samples came from the United States, Italy and Spain.

Profiled with immunoSEQ multiplex PCR; TCRdb holds only in-frame clones, not every one. The repertoire includes 240,000 or so clones, roughly 83% of them detected once, and approximately 13% sits in the top ten. Germline V gives CDR1 LNHNV, CDR2 YYDKDF (reference sequence). This CDR3 contains 13 residues. After removal of 0 bases from V and 15 bases from J, the junction contained 8 bases not matched to a gene. The TCR originated in a man older than 75 with acute or convalescent COVID-19. This chain connects TRBV15 to TRBJ2-1; 7 bases align to TRBD2. Sequencing was performed on peripheral blood. This CDR3 reads CATSRERLALMFF. CDR3 in DNA: TGTGCCACCAGCAGAGAAAGACTAGCCCTTATGTTCTTC.